Shown below are 8 T cell receptor beta chains from a single sample sequenced in a study of Ad26.COV2.S vaccination and SARS-CoV-2 variants. Assay: immunoSEQ multiplex PCR; the TCRdb copy retains only in-frame clones and omits some. The sample yields 300,000 to 500,000 clones, about nine tenths seen once. Documented treatment: around 19 received Ad26.COV2.S at low or high dose, single or two shots; about 5 received placebo; per-sample allocation not given. On day 63 after the first injection, vaccine and placebo recipients gave samples. The material sequenced was peripheral blood, taken in a trial of Ad26.COV2.S vaccine versus placebo. These receptors all come from a person between 18 and 59 years old who received the Ad26.COV2.S COVID-19 vaccine or a placebo.

This clone appeared a few times. V usage is TRBV10-1 and J usage is TRBJ1-5; 9 nucleotides agree with TRBD1. The CDR3 extends over 17 amino acids. J was trimmed by 4 bases and V by 0 bases; bases with no gene match: 7. The V gene's germline CDR1 is WNHNN and CDR2 SYGVQD (reference sequence). CDR3 sequence reads: CASSESKQGARNQPQHF. In nucleotides, the CDR3 is TGCGCCAGCAGTGAGTCGAAACAGGGGGCTAGGAATCAGCCCCAGCATTTT.

The chain is built from TRBV18 and TRBJ1-6; D gene uncertain. V lost 1 base and J 10 bases, leaving 14 bases between the germline ends. Germline CDR1 reads KGHSH; CDR2 reads LQKENI. This CDR3 contains 15 residues. The CDR3 loop is CASSPLEPPRSPLHF. For the CDR3, the DNA is TGTGCCAGCTCACCACTGGAGCCCCCCAGATCACCCCTCCACTTT.

The CDR3 bases are TGTGCCAGCAGTGAATATAGTTTTTCACCCCTCCACTTT. Translated: CASSEYSFSPLHF. V is TRBV6-1 and J is TRBJ1-6; D unclear. V lost 2 bases to trimming and J lost 9 bases, with 8 bases between them. Germline V CDR1 and CDR2: MNHNS, SASEGT. The CDR3 loop spans 13 amino acids.

The chain has TRBV7-9 and TRBJ2-1, with D possibly matching TRBD2 (6 bases). With 1 base removed from V and 10 bases from J, the gap between germline ends came to 23 bases. The CDR3 totals 17 residues. The germline V gene encodes CDR1 SEHNR and CDR2 FQNEAQ (reference sequence). The CDR3 sequence: CASSLGRGLHRSGEQFF. CDR3 sequence (DNA): TGTGCCAGCAGCTTAGGGAGGGGACTCCACCGATCAGGAGAGCAGTTCTTC.

This clone was found once. The genes are TRBV7-9 and TRBJ2-3, with TRBD2 matching 8 bases. The CDR3 spans 17 residues. With 0 bases clipped from V and 4 bases from J, the junction kept 9 bases outside the gene matches. Germline assignment: CDR1 SEHNR and CDR2 FQNEAQ (reference sequence). In nucleotides, the CDR3 is TGTGCCAGCAGCTTAGCGCTAACGGGGGGGCCGGCAGATACGCAGTATTTT. It specifies CASSLALTGGPADTQYF.

The chain is built from TRBV18 and TRBJ1-2, with a weak D call TRBD1 (5 bases). This CDR3 has 17 amino acids. Deletions cut 3 bases from V and 5 bases from J, with 22 bases between. CDR1 and CDR2 (germline): KGHSH, LQKENI. CDR3 loop: CASSPYRSETDFYGYTF. The CDR3 DNA follows: TGTGCCAGCTCACCCTATAGAAGCGAGACAGACTTTTATGGCTACACCTTC.

This chain uses TRBV10-3 with TRBJ1-1, with TRBD1 as a possible D gene (6 bases). Germline values: CDR1 ENHRY, CDR2 SYGVKD. The CDR3 extends over 17 amino acids. Trimming stripped 7 bases from V and 0 bases from J, with 21 bases between. This CDR3 is CAIKSGQGEGMNTEAFF. The CDR3 DNA follows: TGTGCCATCAAGTCGGGACAAGGGGAGGGGATGAACACTGAAGCTTTCTTT.

The chain recombines TRBV27 with TRBJ2-7; D is unresolved. Germline CDR1 MNHEY, CDR2 SMNVEV (reference sequence). V shed 3 bases and J shed 0 bases, with 9 bases lying between them. This CDR3 contains 14 residues. As DNA, the CDR3 is TGTGCCAGCAGTTTTACCCCAGGCTCCTACGAGCAGTACTTC. As protein: CASSFTPGSYEQYF.